Following are 26 T cell receptor beta chains from one sample sequenced in a study of Ad26.COV2.S vaccination and SARS-CoV-2 variants. This table comes from immunoSEQ multiplex PCR, and its TCRdb copy is limited to in-frame clones, with some not included. Of about 350,000 clones in the sample, about 92% were seen once. Specimen: peripheral blood, collected after recovery from COVID-19. These receptors all stem from a human donor who had recovered from COVID-19.

This clone was picked up a small number of times. The chain combines TRBV18 with TRBJ1-3; 12 bases fit TRBD1. This CDR3 is 19 amino acids long. Germline CDR1 and CDR2: KGHSH and LQKENI. V trimming: 3 bases; J trimming: 4 bases; junction bases outside the gene matches: 13. CDR3 coding DNA: TGTGCCAGCTCACCGGAGTGGCCGGGACAGGGGGCACGAGGAAACACCATATATTTT. Translating it yields CASSPEWPGQGARGNTIYF.

This sequence joins TRBV5-1 and TRBJ2-2; 7 nucleotides line up with TRBD1. The CDR3 is made up of 16 amino acids. With V trimmed by 4 bases and J by 0 bases, 6 bases remained unmatched. CDR1 and CDR2 from the germline V gene are SGHRS and YFSETQ. CDR3 sequence (DNA): TGCGCCAGCAGCCATGACAGGGTAGCGAACACCGGGGAGCTGTTTTTT. Residues: CASSHDRVANTGELFF.

The chain links TRBV13 to TRBJ2-7, with TRBD2 identical over 13 bases. V lost 2 bases and J lost 4; bases outside the gene matches: 8. In germline, CDR1 is PRHDT, CDR2 FYEKMQ (reference sequence). The length of the CDR3 is 17 residues. CDR3 sequence (DNA): TGTGCCAGCAGCTTAACCTCCGGGACTAGCGGGGCGTACGAGCAGTACTTC. It yields the protein CASSLTSGTSGAYEQYF.

The chain uses TRBV7-8 and TRBJ1-5, with 11 nucleotides matching TRBD1. The CDR3 runs to 17 residues. The junction had 6 bases not matched to a gene; V was cut back by 3 bases and J by 2 bases. Germline CDR1 SGHVS, CDR2 FQNEAQ. CDR3 protein: CASSFRRTGGGNQPQHF. DNA for the CDR3: TGTGCCAGCAGCTTCCGCAGGACAGGGGGCGGCAATCAGCCCCAGCATTTT.

The gene calls are TRBV5-1 and TRBJ2-2; possible D gene TRBD1, 6 bases. There are 15 residues in the CDR3. Germline CDR1 SGHRS, CDR2 YFSETQ. Trimming cost V 0 bases and J 6 bases, with 12 bases left between them. The DNA of the CDR3 is TGCGCCAGCAGCTTGGTAACAGGGATACCCGGGGAGCTGTTTTTT. Translating it yields CASSLVTGIPGELFF.

The chain links TRBV6-5 to TRBJ2-2, with 8 bases fitting TRBD2. Trimming took 4 bases from V and 6 from J; bases not matched to a gene: 10. This CDR3 is 16 amino acids long. Germline CDR1 is MNHEY and CDR2 is SVGAGI. The CDR3 protein is CASSFQERGLSGELFF. The CDR3 nucleotides are TGTGCCAGCAGTTTCCAGGAGCGGGGGCTCTCCGGGGAGCTGTTTTTT.

The J gene is TRBJ2-7, the V gene TRBV7-9, with D tentatively TRBD2 (6 bases). This CDR3 comprises 15 residues. With 1 base removed from V and 7 bases from J, the gap between germline ends came to 17 bases. The germline gives CDR1 SEHNR, CDR2 FQNEAQ (reference sequence). Written as DNA, the CDR3 is TGTGCCAGCAGCTTAGAAGAGGCCCTAGCGAGGGAGCAGTACTTC. Translated, it gives CASSLEEALAREQYF. Drawing the rest from reference TRBV7-9 and TRBJ2-7, the complete variable domain is DTGVSQNPRHKITKRGQNVTFRCDPISEHNRLYWYRQTLGQGPEFLTYFQNEAQLEKSRLLSDRFSAERPKGSFSTLEIQRTEQGDSAMYLCASSLEEALAREQYFGPGTRLTVT.

V usage is TRBV3-1 (or the pseudogene TRBV3-2) and J usage is TRBJ1-5; the D gene is possibly TRBD1 (5 bases). In germline, CDR1 is LGHDT, CDR2 YNNKEL (reference sequence). Trimming took off 1 base at V and 0 bases at J, with 13 bases between the two ends. CDR3 length: 17 residues. CDR3 loop: CASSQGVPGPSNQPQHF. The CDR3 DNA follows: TGTGCCAGCAGCCAAGGCGTTCCAGGGCCTAGCAATCAGCCCCAGCATTTT.

The sample holds one count of this clone. The chain is built from TRBV10-3 and TRBJ2-3; 8 bases match TRBD1. CDR1 ENHRY and CDR2 SYGVKD come from the germline V gene. With 3 bases clipped from V and 3 bases from J, the junction kept 5 bases outside the gene matches. The CDR3 is 15 residues long. This chain's CDR3 is CAISDPGGRTDTQYF. CDR3 nucleotide sequence: TGTGCCATCAGTGACCCAGGGGGCAGGACAGATACGCAGTATTTT.

The chain couples TRBV24-1 to TRBJ1-2; possibly TRBD1 for D (5 bases). CDR1 and CDR2 from the germline V gene are KGHDR and SFDVKD. Trimming took 5 bases from V and 7 from J, leaving 13 bases between them. The CDR3 sequence is 13 residues long. The CDR3 bases are TGTGCCACCAGTGGGGGGGAGTCTCGTGGCTACACCTTC. Its translation is CATSGGESRGYTF.

The chain carries TRBV25-1 and TRBJ2-3; tentatively, D is TRBD1 (5 bases). V was cut by 3 bases and J by 4 bases, with 11 bases left in between. The CDR3 has 14 residues. The germline V gene encodes CDR1 MGHDK and CDR2 SYGVNS. CDR3 residues: CASSDPTGPDTQYF. The CDR3 DNA follows: TGTGCCAGCAGTGACCCCACAGGTCCAGATACGCAGTATTTT.

The chain uses TRBV4-1 and TRBJ1-5, with a tentative D call TRBD1 (6 bases). This CDR3 has 15 amino acids. V was shortened by 6 bases and J by 8 bases, with 20 bases between the two germline ends. The V gene's germline CDR1 is MGHRA and CDR2 YSYEKL. CDR3 region: CASSVSGTPGEPQHF. The CDR3 nucleotides read TGCGCCAGCAGTGTGTCCGGGACACCGGGGGAGCCCCAGCATTTT.

This chain connects TRBV11-2 to TRBJ2-7; D remains ambiguous. The CDR3 has 12 residues. Trimming shortened V by 3 bases and J by 3 bases, and 6 bases separated the two germline ends. Germline loops: CDR1 SGHAT, CDR2 FQNNGV. For the CDR3, the DNA is TGTGCCAGCAGCTTCGGAGACTACGAGCAGTACTTC. It translates to CASSFGDYEQYF.

V usage is TRBV7-3 and J usage is TRBJ1-1; no clear D gene. The CDR3 is 18 amino acids. Trimming pared 0 bases from V and 4 bases from J, leaving 21 bases between. Germline values: CDR1 SGHTA, CDR2 FQGTGA. The CDR3 sequence: CASSLTGPNELLGTEAFF. The DNA for the CDR3 is TGTGCCAGCAGCTTAACAGGGCCCAATGAATTATTGGGCACTGAAGCTTTCTTT. The full variable domain, completed using reference TRBV7-3 and TRBJ1-1, is GAGVSQTPSNKVTEKGKYVELRCDPISGHTALYWYRQSLGQGPEFLIYFQGTGAADDSGLPNDRFFAVRPEGSVSTLKIQRTERGDSAVYLCASSLTGPNELLGTEAFFGQGTRLTVV.

J is TRBJ2-5 and V is TRBV7-9; maybe TRBD1 (6 bases). The ends were cut back, 6 bases at V and 2 bases at J, with 16 bases in the middle. The germline gives CDR1 SEHNR, CDR2 FQNEAQ (reference sequence). This CDR3 comprises 15 residues. The CDR3 reads CASRSVGARQETQYF. In DNA, the CDR3 is TGTGCCAGCAGATCCGTGGGGGCGCGGCAAGAGACCCAGTACTTC.

The DNA of the CDR3 is TGTGCCAGCAGTTGGGAGTTCAATCAGCCCCAGCATTTT. Amino acids: CASSWEFNQPQHF. The rearrangement uses TRBV12-3 or TRBV12-4 and TRBJ1-5; D remains unclear. This CDR3 comprises 13 residues. V dropped 4 bases and J dropped 3 bases, with 7 bases sitting between them.

The CDR3 region is CASSEDRDNSPLHF. In DNA form, the CDR3 reads TGCGCCAGCAGTGAGGACAGGGACAATTCACCCCTCCACTTT. This chain links TRBV10-2 with TRBJ1-6; 7 nucleotides agree with TRBD1. Trimming removed 2 bases from V and 7 bases from J; junction bases left unmatched: 2. CDR1 WSHSY and CDR2 SAAADI come from the germline V gene. The CDR3 covers 14 residues.

This clone has a single count. This chain joins TRBV18 and TRBJ1-3; D ambiguous. The CDR3 length is 13 residues. V was shortened by 6 bases and J by 3 bases, with 9 bases between the two germline ends. Germline V gives CDR1 KGHSH, CDR2 LQKENI. The CDR3 loop is CASSPNDGNTIYF. The CDR3 nucleotides are TGTGCCAGCTCCCCTAATGATGGAAACACCATATATTTT.

This clone came up a few times. The chain couples TRBV6-5 to TRBJ1-1, with TRBD1 as a possible D gene (5 bases). V was pared by 10 bases and J by 2 bases, with 14 bases between. In germline, CDR1 is MNHEY, CDR2 SVGAGI. The CDR3 is 13 residues long. The CDR3 spells CATRQSANTEAFF. Written as DNA, the CDR3 is TGTGCCACCAGACAGTCGGCCAACACTGAAGCTTTCTTT.

The chain recombines TRBV7-8 with TRBJ1-6, with 8 bases fitting TRBD1. The junction had 11 bases not matched to a gene; V was cut back by 4 bases and J by 6 bases. This CDR3 is 17 amino acids long. Looked up from germline, CDR1 is SGHVS and CDR2 is FQNEAQ. Written as DNA, the CDR3 is TGTGCCAGCAGCTCCCCCGCAGGGGGCTTCGGTAATTCACCCCTCCACTTT. Protein product: CASSSPAGGFGNSPLHF.

This chain joins TRBV7-2 and TRBJ2-2; maybe TRBD1 (5 bases). Germline values: CDR1 SGHTA, CDR2 FQGNSA. V gave up 0 bases and J gave up 3 bases, with 14 bases separating them. This CDR3 has 17 amino acids. The CDR3 sequence: CASSLARVQIYTGELFF. The CDR3 DNA follows: TGTGCCAGCAGCTTAGCCAGGGTACAGATATACACCGGGGAGCTGTTTTTT.

The chain couples TRBV19 to TRBJ2-7; no clear D. Trimming removed 0 bases from V and 2 bases from J, with 14 bases in between. The germline V gene has CDR1 LNHDA and CDR2 SQIVND (reference sequence). The CDR3 runs 16 residues. The CDR3 loop is CASSIDLGRLTYEQYF. DNA for the CDR3: TGTGCCAGTAGTATAGATCTCGGCAGGTTGACCTACGAGCAGTACTTC.

The chain combines TRBV7-9 with TRBJ2-1; 9 bases agree with TRBD1. The CDR3 covers 16 residues. Germline CDR1 reads SEHNR; CDR2 reads FQNEAQ (reference sequence). Trimming cost V 2 bases and J 1 base; bases outside gene matches: 3. CDR3 in amino acids: CASSLKGQGSYNEQFF. The CDR3 DNA reads as TGTGCCAGCAGCTTAAAGGGACAGGGATCCTACAATGAGCAGTTCTTC.

The J gene is TRBJ2-1, the V gene TRBV15; possible D gene TRBD2, 5 bases. The CDR3 covers 19 residues. Germline V gives CDR1 LNHNV, CDR2 YYDKDF (reference sequence). The V end was cut by 0 bases, the J end by 8 bases, with 26 bases between. CDR3 in DNA: TGTGCCACCAGCAGAGATCATTATACCGGGGTCGGTCTGGTCGATGAGCAGTTCTTC. This codes for CATSRDHYTGVGLVDEQFF.

The chain carries TRBV7-2 and TRBJ2-1; 8 bases fit TRBD2. CDR3 length equals 16 residues. The V segment lost 0 bases and the J segment 5 bases; nucleotides outside the gene matches: 6. Germline CDR1 SGHTA, CDR2 FQGNSA. CDR3 nucleotides: TGTGCCAGCAGCTTAGCGCTGAGCGGGGGTCACAATGAGCAGTTCTTC. Its protein product is CASSLALSGGHNEQFF.

Comments on this clone: Other nucleotide sequences in the sample specify the same CDR3. V usage is TRBV2 and J usage is TRBJ1-2; D is perhaps TRBD1 (6 bases). Per germline, CDR1 SNHLY and CDR2 FYNNEI. CDR3 size: 12 residues. The germline V and J ends were trimmed by 2 bases and 6 bases, with 7 bases remaining between them. CDR3 amino acids: CASSERGNGYTF. The DNA of the CDR3 is TGTGCCAGCAGTGAAAGGGGGAATGGCTACACCTTC.